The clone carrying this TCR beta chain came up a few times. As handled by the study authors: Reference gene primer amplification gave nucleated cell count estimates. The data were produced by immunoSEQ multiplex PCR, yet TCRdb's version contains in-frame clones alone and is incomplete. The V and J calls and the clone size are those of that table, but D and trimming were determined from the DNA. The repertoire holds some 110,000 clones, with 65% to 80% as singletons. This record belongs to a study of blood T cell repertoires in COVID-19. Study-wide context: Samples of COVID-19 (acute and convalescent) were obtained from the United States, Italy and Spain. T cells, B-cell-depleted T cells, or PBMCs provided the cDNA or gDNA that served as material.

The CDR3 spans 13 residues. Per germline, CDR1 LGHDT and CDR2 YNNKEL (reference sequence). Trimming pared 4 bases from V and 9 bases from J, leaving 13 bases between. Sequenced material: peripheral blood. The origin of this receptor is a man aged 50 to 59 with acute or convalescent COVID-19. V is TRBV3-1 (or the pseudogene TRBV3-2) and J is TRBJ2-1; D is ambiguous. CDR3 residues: CASSLVRQGEQFF. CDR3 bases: TGTGCCAGCAGCCTTGTCAGACAAGGTGAGCAGTTCTTC.